A single sample is the source of the 9 T cell receptor beta chains below, sequenced in a study of cytomegalovirus exposure and HLA in healthy donors. The PCR used 60 Vbeta and 13 Jbeta primers. Generated by immunoSEQ multiplex PCR, the TCRdb table keeps only in-frame clones and is missing some. The repertoire table contains more than 95,000 clones. The specimen sequenced was PBMCs. Every receptor here comes from a man younger than 35 in good health and CMV-seronegative.

This chain joins TRBV7-3 and TRBJ2-3; 13 bases are shared with TRBD2. With V trimmed by 2 bases and J by 3 bases, 2 bases remained unmatched. CDR1 and CDR2 (germline): SGHTA, FQGTGA. This CDR3 has 16 residues. Written as DNA, the CDR3 is TGTGCCAGCAGCTTACTGGGACTAGCGGGGACAGATACGCAGTATTTT. Translated, it gives CASSLLGLAGTDTQYF.

The V and J genes are TRBV19 and TRBJ2-5; D possibly corresponds to TRBD1 (7 bases). Trimming shortened V by 5 bases and J by 6 bases, and 13 bases separated the two germline ends. CDR1 and CDR2 from the germline V gene are LNHDA and SQIVND (reference sequence). The CDR3 sequence is 13 residues long. CDR3 sequence reads: CASSVQGGQTQYF. The CDR3 DNA reads as TGTGCCAGTAGTGTTCAGGGGGGCCAGACCCAGTACTTC.

This chain's CDR3 is CASNLGGSPLHF. The CDR3 nucleotides read TGTGCCAGCAATCTCGGGGGTTCACCCCTCCACTTT. This chain links TRBV6-1 with TRBJ1-6, with D possibly TRBD1 on 5 matching bases. Germline CDR1 reads MNHNS; CDR2 reads SASEGT. V was cut by 7 bases and J by 9 bases, with 10 bases left in between. The CDR3 contains 12 residues.

The chain uses TRBV18 and TRBJ2-1; 9 bases line up with TRBD1. This CDR3 has 15 residues. With 3 bases clipped from V and 9 bases from J, the junction kept 9 bases outside the gene matches. Germline CDR1 and CDR2: KGHSH and LQKENI. The CDR3 region is CASSPLGTGLSEQFF. The CDR3 region has the DNA TGTGCCAGCTCACCCCTAGGGACAGGGCTGAGTGAGCAGTTCTTC.

The V gene is TRBV6-1, the J gene TRBJ2-7; 7 positions agree with TRBD2. V was pared by 7 bases and J by 4 bases, with 13 bases of the junction left unmatched. The CDR3 consists of 15 residues. Germline V gene sequence: CDR1 MNHNS, CDR2 SASEGT. In nucleotides, the CDR3 is TGTGCCAGCATCGAGGGACGGGGGGAAGCATACGAGCAGTACTTC. Protein: CASIEGRGEAYEQYF.

The chain has TRBV28 and TRBJ1-2; 7 bases map to TRBD1. From germline, CDR1 is MDHEN and CDR2 SYDVKM. J was trimmed by 4 bases and V by 1 base; bases with no gene match: 6. The CDR3 length is 15 residues. The chain's CDR3 is CASSLLEGAGYGYTF. The DNA of the CDR3 is TGTGCCAGCAGTTTATTGGAGGGGGCGGGCTATGGCTACACCTTC.

The rearrangement joins TRBV19 to TRBJ1-2; D is possibly TRBD1 (5 bases). V was cut by 4 bases and J by 8 bases, with 14 bases left in between. Germline V CDR1 and CDR2: LNHDA, SQIVND (reference sequence). This CDR3 is 13 amino acids long. CDR3 protein: CASSTGGRLGYTF. The CDR3 DNA sequence: TGTGCCAGTAGTACGGGGGGTAGGCTCGGCTACACCTTC.

The rearrangement links TRBV5-6 to TRBJ1-5; 8 nucleotides align to TRBD1. Germline V CDR1 and CDR2: SGHDT, YYEEEE. Trimming cost V 4 bases and J 10 bases; bases outside gene matches: 13. CDR3 length: 15 amino acids. Written as DNA, the CDR3 is TGTGCCAGCAGCCTGACAGGGGACGGCCAAGGACCCCAGCATTTT. It codes for CASSLTGDGQGPQHF.

The genes are TRBV15 and TRBJ2-7; D not resolved. The CDR3 runs to 15 residues. Germline CDR1 and CDR2: LNHNV and YYDKDF (reference sequence). Trimming removed 0 bases from V and 5 bases from J, with 14 bases in between. The CDR3 spells CATSRDSGPSDEQYF. The CDR3 DNA is TGTGCCACCAGCAGAGATTCTGGGCCCTCAGACGAGCAGTACTTC.